This passage covers 10 T cell receptor beta chains from one sample sequenced in a study of blood T cells in healthy people across ages. Through a sample-barcoded 5' primer and a J-beta primer mix, a second PCR was run for roughly 6 to 11 cycles. In TCRdb, the 5' RACE reads were re-called with MiXCR into one record per CDR3 protein. Seen here are around 800,000 distinct CDR3 sequences, roughly 26% observed once, and the top ten hold around 2.9%. The data were also submitted as part of a second study, on T cells of mothers and their children.

The sample taken for sequencing was blood. Receptors originate from a boy aged 5-17 years in good health.

This chain uses TRBV5-1 with TRBJ2-5, with TRBD1 matching over 7 bases. The J call may not be correct, given that the DNA end is closer to TRBJ2-1. This CDR3 contains 15 residues. Germline values: CDR1 SGHRS, CDR2 YFSETQ. The CDR3 is CASRFLRGPYNEQFF. The CDR3 region has the DNA TGCGCCAGCAGGTTTCTAAGGGGGCCGTACAATGAGCAGTTCTTC.

The rearrangement links TRBV5-1 to TRBJ2-3, with TRBD1 matching over 7 bases. Germline CDR1 SGHRS, CDR2 YFSETQ. Trimming took 5 bases from V and 4 from J; bases not matched to a gene: 10. The CDR3 runs to 15 residues. CDR3 sequence (DNA): TGCGCCAGCAGTCACAGGGGAGAGTGGGCAGATACGCAGTATTTT. It codes for CASSHRGEWADTQYF.

The genes are TRBV12-3 or TRBV12-4 and TRBJ2-5; TRBD1 aligns across 9 bases. Judging by the DNA end, TRBJ2-1 fits better; the J call may be wrong. CDR3 length: 16 residues. The chain's CDR3 is CASSLALGQGGDEQFF. Written as DNA, the CDR3 is TGTGCCAGCAGTTTAGCGCTGGGACAGGGTGGCGATGAGCAGTTCTTC.

This clonotype has only one observation. The junction differs from germline at one of its ends, possibly a read error. The rearrangement uses TRBV4-1 and TRBJ2-4; no reliable D call. From germline, CDR1 is MGHRA and CDR2 YSYEKL. The CDR3 runs to 16 residues. The CDR3 here is CASSQIPRNLKNIQYF. CDR3 DNA: TGCGCCAGCAGCCAGATACCCAGAAATCTCAAAAACATCCAGTACTTC.

The chain employs TRBV6-2 or TRBV6-3 and TRBJ1-5, with no clear D. Trimming cost V 6 bases and J 2 bases, with 17 bases left between them. The V gene's germline CDR1 is MNHEY and CDR2 SVGEGT. The CDR3 is 16 amino acids. As DNA, the CDR3 is TGTGCCAGCAGATCTTACATAGGCGGGCGCAATCAGCCCCAGCATTTT. As protein: CASRSYIGGRNQPQHF.

V and J are TRBV12-3 or TRBV12-4 and TRBJ2-5; D gene ambiguous. V lost 6 bases to trimming and J lost 13 bases, with 15 bases between them. The CDR3 loop spans 11 amino acids. The CDR3 DNA is TGTGCCAGCAGCTTTCACGTAGACCTGTACTTC. Its protein product is CASSFHVDLYF.

J is TRBJ2-5 and V is TRBV7-6; tentatively, D is TRBD1 or TRBD2 (5 bases each). Trimming took off 1 base at V and 10 bases at J, with 28 bases between the two ends. This CDR3 comprises 18 residues. Per the germline V gene, CDR1 is SGHVS and CDR2 is FNYEAQ. CDR3 nucleotide sequence: TGTGCCAGCAGCTTAGGGAGGACCCGGGGACGCTTTGCAGGTGGCCAGTACTTC. Protein sequence: CASSLGRTRGRFAGGQYF.

V usage is TRBV10-3 and J usage is TRBJ2-3; 9 bases are a match to TRBD2. V trimming: 8 bases; J trimming: 7 bases; junction bases outside the gene matches: 13. CDR1 ENHRY and CDR2 SYGVKD come from the germline V gene. This CDR3 comprises 15 residues. CDR3 loop: CAIRLGSGGPYTQYF. CDR3 nucleotide sequence: TGTGCCATCCGTTTGGGTAGCGGGGGCCCTTATACGCAGTATTTT.

Concerning this clonotype itself: One end of the junction is discordant with germline, which a read error may explain. This chain joins TRBV10-3 and TRBJ1-2, with TRBD1 as a possible D gene (5 bases). Germline CDR1 ENHRY, CDR2 SYGVKD. The CDR3 runs 15 residues. CDR3 amino acids: CAIKNGHRANYGYTF. The CDR3 DNA follows: TGTGCTATCAAGAACGGACACCGAGCTAACTATGGCTACACCTTC.

V gene TRBV24-1 combines with J gene TRBJ1-1; possible D gene TRBD1, 6 bases. This CDR3 is built from 14 residues. Trimming stripped 1 base from V and 7 bases from J, with 12 bases between. Germline lookup yields CDR1 KGHDR and CDR2 SFDVKD. CDR3 sequence: CATSDLRGGGEAFF. In DNA form, the CDR3 reads TGTGCCACCAGTGATTTAAGGGGAGGGGGTGAAGCTTTCTTT.